The 27 T cell receptor beta chains presented below share a single source sample, sequenced in a study of OX40 agonist ivuxolimab in advanced cancers. Profiling relied on immunoSEQ multiplex PCR, and the TCRdb table lists in-frame clones only, not all of them. Of about 89,000 clones listed, approximately 93% are singletons. The sample in question was CD4+ or CD8+ T cells sorted from blood, obtained in a trial of the OX40 agonist ivuxolimab. These receptors were collected from an adult with an advanced solid tumor such as melanoma, head and neck, liver or kidney cancer.

The V and J genes are TRBV29-1 and TRBJ1-1; no clear D gene. The germline V gene encodes CDR1 SQVTM and CDR2 ANQGSEA. The CDR3 has 12 amino acids. Trimming took off 5 bases at V and 0 bases at J, with 7 bases between the two ends. The CDR3 reads CSVRAVNTEAFF. CDR3 coding DNA: TGCAGCGTTCGGGCCGTGAACACTGAAGCTTTCTTT.

The chain recombines TRBV9 with TRBJ2-3; 8 bases agree with TRBD2. The CDR3 is made up of 16 amino acids. The trim removed 0 bases at V and 0 bases at J, leaving 3 bases unmatched. CDR1 SGDLS and CDR2 YYNGEE come from the germline V gene. CDR3 loop: CASSVGASGSTDTQYF. In DNA form, the CDR3 reads TGTGCCAGCAGCGTAGGGGCTAGCGGGAGCACAGATACGCAGTATTTT.

The chain links TRBV4-2 to TRBJ2-1, with TRBD1 as a possible D gene (6 bases). V was pared by 2 bases and J by 5 bases, with 16 bases between. This CDR3 spans 16 amino acids. Germline V gene sequence: CDR1 LGHNA, CDR2 YNFKEQ. In DNA, the CDR3 is TGTGCCAGCAGCCAACCGGGACAACAGAGCAACAATGAGCAGTTCTTC. Protein: CASSQPGQQSNNEQFF.

The V and J genes are TRBV7-9 and TRBJ2-2, with D possibly being TRBD2 (5 bases). The germline CDR1 and CDR2 sequences are SEHNR and FQNEAQ (reference sequence). The CDR3 consists of 16 residues. Trimming removed 1 base at V and 1 base at J, with 10 bases between. The CDR3 DNA follows: TGTGCCAGCAGCTTAGGCGGGCTGCAGAACACCGGGGAGCTGTTTTTT. Translating gives CASSLGGLQNTGELFF.

The chain carries TRBV2 and TRBJ2-5, with D unresolved. There are 12 residues in the CDR3. V was shortened by 5 bases and J by 0 bases, with 4 bases between the two germline ends. Germline CDR1 reads SNHLY; CDR2 reads FYNNEI. For the CDR3, the DNA is TGTGCCAGCAGTAGGTACCAAGAGACCCAGTACTTC. The encoded protein is CASSRYQETQYF.

The chain has TRBV15 and TRBJ1-5; D not resolved. Trimming stripped 2 bases from V and 9 bases from J, with 14 bases between. Germline V gene sequence: CDR1 LNHNV, CDR2 YYDKDF (reference sequence). The CDR3 covers 14 residues. CDR3 sequence reads: CATSRIQEGGPQHF. For the CDR3, the DNA is TGTGCCACCAGCAGAATCCAGGAAGGAGGGCCCCAGCATTTT.

The V gene is TRBV30, the J gene TRBJ1-3; D uncertain. V dropped 3 bases and J dropped 4 bases, with 7 bases sitting between them. The length of the CDR3 is 12 residues. Germline-derived CDR1 and CDR2 are GTSNPN and SVGIG (reference sequence). CDR3 residues: CAWSSSGNTIYF. CDR3 DNA: TGTGCCTGGAGCAGCAGCGGAAACACCATATATTTT.

The chain links TRBV13 to TRBJ1-1; D remains ambiguous. CDR1 and CDR2 from the germline V gene are PRHDT and FYEKMQ (reference sequence). V lost 1 base to trimming and J lost 1 base, with 4 bases between them. The CDR3 runs 13 residues. The CDR3 DNA reads as TGTGCCAGCAGCTTAGTAGGGAACACTGAAGCTTTCTTT. Translated: CASSLVGNTEAFF.

The rearrangement links TRBV11-2 to TRBJ2-7; D is unclear. Trimming stripped 5 bases from V and 2 bases from J, with 13 bases between. The CDR3 spans 14 residues. Per the germline V gene, CDR1 is SGHAT and CDR2 is FQNNGV. In nucleotides, the CDR3 is TGTGCCAGCAGCCTCAGTTACGGGCCCTACGAGCAGTACGTC. Its translation is CASSLSYGPYEQYV.

The chain is built from TRBV29-1 and TRBJ2-5; D remains unclear. Trimming cost V 6 bases and J 2 bases, with 10 bases left between them. Germline V lookup: CDR1 SQVTM, CDR2 ANQGSEA. This CDR3 spans 12 amino acids. The CDR3 DNA reads TGCAGCGTATCTCTAGGGCAAGAGACCCAGTACTTC. It specifies CSVSLGQETQYF. The entire variable domain, with the rest obtained from reference TRBV29-1 and TRBJ2-5, is as follows: SAVISQKPSRDICQRGTSLTIQCQVDSQVTMMFWYRQQPGQSLTLIATANQGSEATYESGFVIDKFPISRPNLTFSTLTVSNMSPEDSSIYLCSVSLGQETQYFGPGTRLLVL.

The chain recombines TRBV11-3 with TRBJ1-3; no clear D. The germline V gene has CDR1 SGHNT and CDR2 YENEEA. V was clipped by 4 bases and J by 3 bases, with 16 bases between them. This CDR3 spans 16 amino acids. CDR3 region: CASSSTPGSIGNTIYF. The CDR3 bases are TGTGCCAGCAGCTCGACGCCGGGGTCAATTGGAAACACCATATATTTT.

The chain recombines TRBV2 with TRBJ2-4; 9 bases line up with TRBD1. The CDR3 runs to 11 residues. The junction had 4 bases not matched to a gene; V was cut back by 4 bases and J by 15 bases. Germline lookup yields CDR1 SNHLY and CDR2 FYNNEI. CDR3 loop: CASSVRDRVYF. As DNA, the CDR3 is TGTGCCAGCAGTGTGCGGGACAGGGTGTACTTC.

This chain joins TRBV7-8 and TRBJ2-2; 11 bases fit TRBD2. V dropped 4 bases and J dropped 1; count of bases not matched to a gene: 11. Germline CDR1 SGHVS, CDR2 FQNEAQ. This CDR3 comprises 19 residues. CDR3 loop: CASSSFGGLAALNTGELFF. Written as DNA, the CDR3 is TGTGCCAGCAGCTCCTTTGGGGGACTAGCGGCTTTGAACACCGGGGAGCTGTTTTTT. Full variable domain (rest looked up from reference TRBV7-8 and TRBJ2-2): GAGVSQSPRYKVAKRGQDVALRCDPISGHVSLFWYQQALGQGPEFLTYFQNEAQLDKSGLPSDRFFAERPEGSVSTLKIQRTQQEDSAVYLCASSSFGGLAALNTGELFFGEGSRLTVL.

The chain links TRBV7-8 to TRBJ1-6; a weak D match, TRBD1 (5 bases). The CDR3 contains 15 residues. Trimming took 2 bases from V and 10 from J, leaving 15 bases between them. Germline CDR1 SGHVS, CDR2 FQNEAQ. In nucleotides, the CDR3 is TGTGCCAGCAGCTTAATCTATCGAGGGGACTCACCCCTCCACTTT. Protein product: CASSLIYRGDSPLHF.

This chain links TRBV10-1 with TRBJ2-1, with D perhaps TRBD1 or TRBD2 (5 bases each). The CDR3 has 14 amino acids. V was clipped by 10 bases and J by 3 bases, with 16 bases between them. The V gene's germline CDR1 is WNHNN and CDR2 SYGVQD (reference sequence). CDR3 protein: CATDPGPDYNEQFF. Here the CDR3 DNA reads TGCGCCACCGACCCGGGACCCGACTACAATGAGCAGTTCTTC.

This clone was detected a few times. V usage is TRBV6-5 and J usage is TRBJ1-6; D gene uncertain. The CDR3 is 15 amino acids. V shed 0 bases and J shed 9 bases, with 12 bases lying between them. Germline loops: CDR1 MNHEY, CDR2 SVGAGI. The CDR3: CASSYSWESSSPLHF. The CDR3 DNA reads as TGTGCCAGCAGTTACTCCTGGGAATCCAGTTCACCCCTCCACTTT.

V and J are TRBV27 and TRBJ1-2, with TRBD1 identical over 7 bases. V was clipped by 8 bases and J by 5 bases; unmatched bases: 11. Germline values: CDR1 MNHEY, CDR2 SMNVEV (reference sequence). This CDR3 contains 14 residues. CDR3 in amino acids: CASSLRQGGYGYTF. CDR3 sequence (DNA): TGTGCCAGCTCATTACGACAGGGAGGGTATGGCTACACCTTC.

The V and J genes are TRBV15 and TRBJ2-7; 11 positions agree with TRBD2. The CDR3 extends over 14 amino acids. Trimming at V came to 5 bases and at J to 2 bases, leaving 2 bases not matched to a gene. Germline V gene sequence: CDR1 LNHNV, CDR2 YYDKDF (reference sequence). The chain's CDR3 is CATSRSGRAYEQYV. The CDR3 DNA is TGTGCCACCAGCCGTAGCGGGAGGGCCTACGAGCAGTACGTC.

Only one count was recorded for this clone. The genes are TRBV7-3 and TRBJ1-1; 7 bases are shared with TRBD1. The CDR3 extends over 16 amino acids. CDR1 and CDR2 (germline): SGHTA, FQGTGA. J lost 6 bases, V lost 0 bases, and 10 bases had no gene match. The CDR3 protein is CASSLTNPGGGSEAFF. The CDR3 DNA follows: TGTGCCAGCAGCTTAACGAATCCAGGGGGAGGGTCTGAAGCTTTCTTT.

The V and J genes are TRBV28 and TRBJ1-5; weak D call: TRBD1 (6 bases). Germline V lookup: CDR1 MDHEN, CDR2 SYDVKM. The ends were cut back, 5 bases at V and 7 bases at J, with 15 bases in the middle. The CDR3 contains 14 residues. CDR3 nucleotide sequence: TGTGCCAGCAGTATTAACAGGGTCGGGCAGCCCCAGCATTTT. Residues: CASSINRVGQPQHF.

Only one count was recorded for this clone. CDR3 region: CAWNPGGQETQYF. The CDR3 DNA reads TGTGCCTGGAATCCCGGGGGACAAGAGACCCAGTACTTC. The genes are TRBV30 and TRBJ2-5; TRBD2 is a possible D gene (6 bases). V gave up 4 bases and J gave up 2 bases, with 11 bases separating them. CDR1 is GTSNPN, CDR2 SVGIG, per germline (reference sequence). The CDR3 covers 13 residues.

This clone was seen once. The rearrangement joins TRBV19 to TRBJ2-7, with D possibly being TRBD2 (7 bases). Looked up from germline, CDR1 is LNHDA and CDR2 is SQIVND (reference sequence). This CDR3 has 13 amino acids. The V end lost 7 bases, the J end lost 1 base, and 11 bases lay between the germline ends. This CDR3 is CASKKGGSYEQYF. CDR3 in DNA: TGTGCCAGTAAAAAGGGGGGGTCCTACGAGCAGTACTTC.

This chain connects TRBV29-1 to TRBJ1-6, with D uncertain. The CDR3 loop spans 13 amino acids. From germline, CDR1 is SQVTM and CDR2 ANQGSEA. Trimming removed 4 bases at V and 8 bases at J, with 12 bases between. The CDR3 sequence is CSVGLGRDSPLHF. The CDR3 coding sequence is TGCAGCGTTGGACTGGGCAGAGATTCACCCCTCCACTTT.

This sequence joins TRBV28 and TRBJ2-5; D is undetermined. CDR1 is MDHEN, CDR2 SYDVKM, per germline. The CDR3 has 15 amino acids. V was clipped by 3 bases and J by 2 bases, with 13 bases between them. CDR3 protein: CASSFGTTLQETQYF. Written as DNA, the CDR3 is TGTGCCAGCAGTTTTGGCACTACCTTACAAGAGACCCAGTACTTC.

The chain's CDR3 is CASQGPNQPQHF. In DNA, the CDR3 is TGTGCCAGCCAGGGGCCCAATCAGCCCCAGCATTTT. The V call is TRBV28, the J call TRBJ1-5, with D maybe TRBD1 (6 bases). The CDR3 has 12 amino acids. Trimming removed 8 bases from V and 3 bases from J, with 8 bases in between. Germline CDR1 and CDR2: MDHEN and SYDVKM.

The rearrangement joins TRBV6-6 to TRBJ1-5, with a weak D call TRBD1 (5 bases). V was clipped by 8 bases and J by 2 bases, with 13 bases between them. This CDR3 has 14 residues. CDR1 and CDR2 from the germline V gene are MNHNY and SVGAGI (reference sequence). CDR3 amino acids: CASHGPGRNQPQHF. As DNA, the CDR3 is TGTGCCAGCCATGGCCCGGGACGCAATCAGCCCCAGCATTTT.

This chain links TRBV27 with TRBJ2-3, with D hard to call. The CDR3 is made up of 15 amino acids. The germline gives CDR1 MNHEY, CDR2 SMNVEV (reference sequence). Trimming shortened V by 1 base and J by 0 bases, and 8 bases separated the two germline ends. CDR3 nucleotides: TGTGCCAGCAGTTTATTACCGTACAGCACAGATACGCAGTATTTT. Translated: CASSLLPYSTDTQYF.